The source of this T cell receptor beta chain is a study of control samples from healthy donors and cancer patients. Clones were sequenced by immunoSEQ multiplex PCR, and TCRdb holds only the in-frame ones, with some missing. The sample consists of over 90,000 clones, around 89% of them appearing once. The sequence came from a man aged 60-69 years with lung cancer. Sequencing used PBMCs.

In DNA, the CDR3 is TGCGCCAGCAGCTTGGGAGGCAGGGGTTATTCCTACGAGCAGTACTTC. This gives the protein CASSLGGRGYSYEQYF. The V call is TRBV5-1, the J call TRBJ2-7, with TRBD1 as a possible D gene (6 bases). The CDR3 contains 16 residues. Germline V gives CDR1 SGHRS, CDR2 YFSETQ. The germline V and J ends were trimmed by 0 bases and 1 base, with 14 bases remaining between them.